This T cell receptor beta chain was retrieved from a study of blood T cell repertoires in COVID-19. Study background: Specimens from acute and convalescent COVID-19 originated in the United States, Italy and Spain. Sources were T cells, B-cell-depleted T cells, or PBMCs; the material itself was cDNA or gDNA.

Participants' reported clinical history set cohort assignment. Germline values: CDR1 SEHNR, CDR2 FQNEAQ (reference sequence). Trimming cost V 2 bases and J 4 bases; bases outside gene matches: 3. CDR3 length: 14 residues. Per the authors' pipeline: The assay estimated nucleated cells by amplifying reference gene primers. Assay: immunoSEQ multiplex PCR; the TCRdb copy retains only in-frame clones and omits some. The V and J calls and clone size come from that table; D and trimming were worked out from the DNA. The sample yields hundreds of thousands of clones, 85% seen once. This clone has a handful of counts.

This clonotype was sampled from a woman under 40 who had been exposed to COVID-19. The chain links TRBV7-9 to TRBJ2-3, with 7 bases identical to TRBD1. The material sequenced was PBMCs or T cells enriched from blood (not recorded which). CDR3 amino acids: CASSLSQGADTQYF. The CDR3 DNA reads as TGTGCCAGCAGCTTAAGTCAGGGGGCAGATACGCAGTATTTT.